This note documents a single T cell receptor beta chain sequence. Its target is unknown. This record belongs to a study of naive and memory T cell subsets. Whole-study results and caveats: Naive and memory repertoire findings lacked a ground truth for validation. RNA-based TCR counts may shift with T cell activation and differentiation. Especially in CD8 cells, naive repertoires contained a few larger clonotypes, possibly CD45RA-re-expressing memory cells.

The CDR3 sequence is 14 residues long. V shed 5 bases and J shed 0 bases, with 8 bases lying between them. The germline CDR1 and CDR2 sequences are SGHVS and FQNEAQ. The beta constant-region primer was an equimolar mix of two oligonucleotides covering TRBC1 and TRBC2. Four rounds of PCR amplified the ligated cDNA using nested alpha and beta constant-region primers plus SP2. TCRdb reprocessed the UMI-ligation and nested PCR reads with MiXCR, giving one entry per CDR3 protein. In the table there are some 150,000 distinct CDR3 sequences, about a sixth of which are singletons. The clonotype originates from a human donor in good health. The chain employs TRBV7-8 and TRBJ2-1, with D maybe TRBD2 (5 bases). The specimen was naive CD4+ T cells from blood. The CDR3 here is CASSLDYSYNEQFF. The CDR3 bases are TGTGCCAGCAGCCTAGACTACTCCTACAATGAGCAGTTCTTC. The whole variable domain, filled in from reference TRBV7-8 and TRBJ2-1, reads GAGVSQSPRYKVAKRGQDVALRCDPISGHVSLFWYQQALGQGPEFLTYFQNEAQLDKSGLPSDRFFAERPEGSVSTLKIQRTQQEDSAVYLCASSLDYSYNEQFFGPGTRLTVL.